This T cell receptor (beta chain) originates from a study of blood T cells in healthy people across ages. Overall study: For every two T cells, template switching captured about one barcoded beta molecule.

For the second PCR, which ran for about 7 to 11 cycles, a sample-barcoded 5' primer and a J-beta primer mix were used. TCRdb reanalysed the 5' RACE reads using MiXCR and keeps one entry per CDR3 protein. The table shows roughly 1,500,000 distinct CDR3 sequences, with about 31% occurring only once. This CDR3 comprises 16 residues. CDR1 is MNHNY, CDR2 SVGAGI, per germline (reference sequence). Extraction of total RNA produced a minimum of 5.5 micrograms from each sample. With regard to this clonotype: One end of the junction does not line up with germline, which may come from a read error.

The specimen sequenced was blood. J is TRBJ2-5 and V is TRBV6-6; D may be TRBD1 (6 bases). This receptor was taken from a woman in her twenties or thirties in good health. CDR3 sequence reads: CANSLGQSPKLETQYF. CDR3 DNA: TGTGCCAACAGTCTTGGACAGTCCCCAAAGTTGGAGACCCAGTACTTC.